This TCR beta chain was observed in a study of CD8+CD57+ T cells in acquired aplastic anemia. Study in general: Each DNA sample taken from sorted CD4+ and CD8+ cells came to roughly 3.5 ug on average. Study results and limitations: Patients and controls shared approximately 30 CD8+ CDR3 sequences.

This CDR3 is built from 15 residues. V was cut by 3 bases and J by 5 bases, with 17 bases left in between. Germline CDR1 SGHTA, CDR2 FQGNSA. CDR3 and TCR beta VDJ profiling relied on a genomic DNA template. TCRdb recomputed calls from the reads with MiXCR, one row per CDR3 protein. The top ten hold 3.5% to 4.5% of the sample, which has 400,000 to 500,000 distinct CDR3 sequences, 65% to 75% seen once. Details on this clonotype: The antigen is unknown.

The origin of this receptor is a human donor in good health, serving as a control. The sequenced sample was sorted CD4+, CD8+, or CD8+CD57+ T cells (not recorded which) from PBMCs. The J gene is TRBJ2-7, the V gene TRBV7-2; D ambiguous. CDR3 DNA: TGTGCCAGCAGCTTGGAAGGCGAGTGCCACGACGAGCAGTACTTC. It codes for CASSLEGECHDEQYF. Based on the CDR3 plus reference TRBV7-2 and TRBJ2-7, the full variable domain is GAGVSQSPSNKVTEKGKDVELRCDPISGHTALYWYRQSLGQGLEFLIYFQGNSAPDKSGLPSDRFSAERTGGSVSTLTIQRTQQEDSAVYLCASSLEGECHDEQYFGPGTRLTVT.